The following is a T cell receptor beta chain sequence with its context. The antigen remains undetermined. Deletions cut 5 bases from V and 0 bases from J, with 8 bases between. The CDR3 length is 13 residues. CDR1 and CDR2 from the germline V gene are DFQATT and SNEGSKA (reference sequence). The data were obtained in a study of response to subunit inactivated influenza vaccine. Study-level results: A suggestion made by the authors is that each seasonal influenza vaccination recruits few new T cells.

In TCRdb, the RT-PCR reads were re-called with MiXCR into one record per CDR3 protein. The sample consists of about 700,000 distinct CDR3 sequences, roughly 14% of them appearing once. The chain combines TRBV20-1 with TRBJ1-3, with D possibly TRBD1 on 5 matching bases. This TCR was recovered from a man between 50 and 59 years old who received an inactivated influenza vaccine. This sample comprised PBMCs from blood, obtained around 14 days before vaccination. The CDR3 sequence is CSAPQGSGNTIYF. Written as DNA, the CDR3 is TGCAGTGCTCCGCAGGGCTCTGGAAACACCATATATTTT.